This TCR beta chain came from a study of blood T cell repertoires in COVID-19. Study at large: There were acute and convalescent COVID-19 samples, and they came from the United States, Italy and Spain.

In the authors' workflow: Estimates of nucleated cell counts were drawn from the amplification of reference gene primers. Here immunoSEQ multiplex PCR was the method, and the copy in TCRdb shows in-frame clones only, minus some. V and J calls and clone size are those listed in that table; D and trimming were worked out from the DNA. The repertoire includes 150,000 to 200,000 clones, approximately 83% of them detected once, and 9.1% sits in the top ten. The CDR3 runs 14 residues. V was shortened by 0 bases and J by 1 base, with 3 bases between the two germline ends. CDR1 is SGHTA and CDR2 is FQGNSA in the germline V gene.

The TCR comes from a woman older than 75 with active or convalescent COVID-19. Sequenced sample: peripheral blood. The chain couples TRBV7-2 to TRBJ2-2; the D is unclear. In DNA form, the CDR3 reads TGTGCCAGCAGCTTAGCCAGGAACACCGGGGAGCTGTTTTTT. Encoded protein: CASSLARNTGELFF.